Listed below are T cell receptor beta chains from one sample, sequenced in a study of blood T cell repertoires in COVID-19. The table came from immunoSEQ multiplex PCR; TCRdb's copy has only in-frame clones and leaves some out. Of roughly 220,000 clones listed, more than 65% are singletons. The material sequenced was peripheral blood. All receptors derive from a middle-aged woman who had recovered from COVID-19. Each CDR3 is given with its conserved first and last residue. The order of the fields is CDR3 DNA, CDR3 protein, D gene, CDR3 length, V gene, J gene, clone size. A D gene is named only where the DNA matches it firmly. Size tells how often a clone was seen (once, few, many) or the class of an expanded clone, and some rows leave it out.

TGTGCCAGTAGTAGTCCCCTGACAGTTGAAAAACTGTTTTTT	CASSSPLTVEKLFF	-	14	TRBV19	TRBJ1-4	-
TGTGCCAGCAGCGTAACGGGGACCTACAATGAGCAGTTCTTC	CASSVTGTYNEQFF	-	14	TRBV9	TRBJ2-1	-
TGTGCCTGGAGTATCGAGGGGGATGGCTACACCTTC	CAWSIEGDGYTF	-	12	TRBV30	TRBJ1-2	-
TGTGCCAGCTCGACTGAAGCCTACGAGCAGTACTTC	CASSTEAYEQYF	-	12	TRBV4-2	TRBJ2-7	-
TGTGCCATCAGAGATATTTCGGGACAGAACACTGAAGCTTTCTTT	CAIRDISGQNTEAFF	-	15	TRBV10-3	TRBJ1-1	once
TGTGCCAGCAGTTTAGAGAACAGGGGCGGTTGGAACACCGGGGAGCTGTTTTTT	CASSLENRGGWNTGELFF	TRBD1	18	TRBV27	TRBJ2-2	-
TGTGCCAGCAGCAAAGGTACAGGGTCCCCCGACTACGAGCAGTACTTC	CASSKGTGSPDYEQYF	-	16	TRBV21-1	TRBJ2-7	-
TGCGCCAGCAGCTTGGGGGCCGCGAACAATGAGCAGTTCTTC	CASSLGAANNEQFF	-	14	TRBV5-1	TRBJ2-1	-
TGCGCCAGCAGCCTAGAGGGCAATTCACCCCTCCACTTT	CASSLEGNSPLHF	-	13	TRBV4-3	TRBJ1-6	-
TGTGCCAGCAGCCGGGACAGGGGTAACCAAGAGACCCAGTACTTC	CASSRDRGNQETQYF	TRBD1	15	TRBV7-8	TRBJ2-5	-
TGTGCCAGCAGCTTAGATTGGACAGGGGATACCACTGAAGCTTTCTTT	CASSLDWTGDTTEAFF	TRBD1	16	TRBV11-2	TRBJ1-1	-
TGCAGCGTTGATCATGGGAGGGGCAATCAGCCCCAGCATTTT	CSVDHGRGNQPQHF	-	14	TRBV29-1	TRBJ1-5	-
TGTGCCAGCAGCACCCGACAGGGGCGAGCCGAAAAACTGTTTTTT	CASSTRQGRAEKLFF	TRBD1	15	TRBV11-2	TRBJ1-4	-
TGTGCCATCGGACCAGGGGGCCACTATGGCTACACCTTC	CAIGPGGHYGYTF	TRBD1	13	TRBV10-3	TRBJ1-2	-
TGCGCCAGCAGCTTGGGACTAGCGGGGAACACCGGGGAGCTGTTTTTT	CASSLGLAGNTGELFF	TRBD2	16	TRBV5-1	TRBJ2-2	-
TGTGCCAGCTCACCCCAGAGCGGACCGACGACTGAGCAGTACTTC	CASSPQSGPTTEQYF	-	15	TRBV18	TRBJ2-7	-
TGTGCCACCCGGCTTACGGAGGAAGCTTTCTTT	CATRLTEEAFF	-	11	TRBV28	TRBJ1-1	few
TGTGCCAGCAGCCATTGGGACAGGAATAACTATGGCTACACCTTC	CASSHWDRNNYGYTF	TRBD1	15	TRBV3-1/TRBV3-2	TRBJ1-2	-
TGTGCCAGTAGTATTGGGTTTCGGGGGGCTGAAGCTTTCTTT	CASSIGFRGAEAFF	-	14	TRBV19	TRBJ1-1	-
TGTGCCAGCAGCTTGTGGGGTGAGGGCGGCTACACCTTC	CASSLWGEGGYTF	-	13	TRBV5-5	TRBJ1-2	once
TGTGCCAGCCAATACCATACAGGGGACAATGAGCAGTTCTTC	CASQYHTGDNEQFF	TRBD1	14	TRBV18	TRBJ2-1	-
TGTGCCAGCAGTGCAAAATACCCGGGACTAGCGGGGGCACTGGGGGAGCAGTTCTTC	CASSAKYPGLAGALGEQFF	TRBD2	19	TRBV6-1	TRBJ2-1	-
TGCGCCAGCAGCCAAAGCTGGGGGGCCTACAATGAGCAGTTCTTC	CASSQSWGAYNEQFF	-	15	TRBV4-3	TRBJ2-1	-
TGTGCCAGCAGTGAAGCCGCAGGGGACCAGCCCCAGCATTTT	CASSEAAGDQPQHF	-	14	TRBV2	TRBJ1-5	-
TGTGCCAGCAGCTTGGGAACCGGGACTCTCACAGATACGCAGTATTTT	CASSLGTGTLTDTQYF	-	16	TRBV5-6	TRBJ2-3	-
TGTGCCAGCAGCACAAACAGAATCACAGATACGCAGTATTTT	CASSTNRITDTQYF	-	14	TRBV5-4	TRBJ2-3	-
TGTGCCAGCATACTGGCAGGGGAAGTGTACAATGAGCAGTTCTTC	CASILAGEVYNEQFF	-	15	TRBV2	TRBJ2-1	-
TGTGCCAGCAGCCCCCCTTGGAACACTGAAGCTTTCTTT	CASSPPWNTEAFF	-	13	TRBV14	TRBJ1-1	-
TGTGCCAGCAGCTTAGCTTGGACTAACTACAATGAGCAGTTCTTC	CASSLAWTNYNEQFF	-	15	TRBV7-3	TRBJ2-1	-
TGTGCCAGCAGTTTCGCACCTAGCGGGGGACGCAATGAGCAGTTCTTC	CASSFAPSGGRNEQFF	TRBD2	16	TRBV28	TRBJ2-1	-